The 9 T cell receptor beta chains listed next were all sequenced from one sample in a study of T cell responses to AZD1222 COVID-19 vaccine. Data came from immunoSEQ multiplex PCR; TCRdb stores just in-frame clones and leaves some out. The sample shows some 97,000 clones, around nine tenths of them seen only once. The sample was peripheral blood, taken on day 0 of AZD1222 vaccination. The receptors derive from an adult in good health.

This clone has just one count. The chain links TRBV7-2 to TRBJ2-1; 7 bases map to TRBD2. Germline V gives CDR1 SGHTA, CDR2 FQGNSA. V lost 2 bases to trimming and J lost 10 bases; unmatched junction nucleotides: 17. The CDR3 spans 17 residues. As DNA, the CDR3 is TGTGCCAGCAGCTTAAGTTCGGGAGGAAGGGGACCCAGAGAGCAGTTCTTC. Its translation is CASSLSSGGRGPREQFF. The full variable domain, its missing parts supplied by reference TRBV7-2 and TRBJ2-1, is GAGVSQSPSNKVTEKGKDVELRCDPISGHTALYWYRQSLGQGLEFLIYFQGNSAPDKSGLPSDRFSAERTGGSVSTLTIQRTQQEDSAVYLCASSLSSGGRGPREQFFGPGTRLTVL.

About this clone: Its ends do not fully match the called genes, so a read error is possible. The chain employs TRBV29-1 and TRBJ1-6, with a possible D match to TRBD1 (6 bases). The CDR3 covers 13 residues. CDR1 SQVTM and CDR2 ANQGSEA come from the germline V gene. The CDR3 spells CSVQDRSNSPLHF. As DNA, the CDR3 is TGCAGCGTTCAAGACAGGTCCAATTCACCCCTCCACTTT.

V and J are TRBV2 and TRBJ2-1, with TRBD2 as a possible D gene (6 bases). Per germline, CDR1 SNHLY and CDR2 FYNNEI. V lost 3 bases and J 9 bases, leaving 27 bases between the germline ends. The CDR3 is 18 residues long. CDR3 sequence reads: CASSDQRPAAGRRGEQFF. The CDR3 DNA sequence: TGTGCCAGCAGTGACCAGAGGCCCGCCGCGGGTAGGCGGGGTGAGCAGTTCTTC.

The chain couples TRBV29-1 to TRBJ2-2, with 8 bases matching TRBD2. CDR3 size: 15 residues. Germline V CDR1 and CDR2: SQVTM, ANQGSEA. Germline trimming cut 5 bases from V and 0 bases from J; bases unmatched to any gene: 5. The CDR3: CSVRGGTANTGELFF. In nucleotides, the CDR3 is TGCAGCGTTCGGGGGGGGACGGCGAACACCGGGGAGCTGTTTTTT.

The V call is TRBV5-1, the J call TRBJ1-3; TRBD1 aligns across 7 bases. V lost 2 bases to trimming and J lost 3 bases; unmatched junction nucleotides: 5. Germline assignment: CDR1 SGHRS and CDR2 YFSETQ. This CDR3 is built from 15 residues. This chain's CDR3 is CASSLGGAGGNTIYF. CDR3 nucleotides: TGCGCCAGCAGCTTAGGGGGCGCAGGTGGAAACACCATATATTTT.

The genes are TRBV6-5 and TRBJ1-2; D is ambiguous. The CDR3 sequence is 13 residues long. Trimming shortened V by 1 base and J by 1 base, and 4 bases separated the two germline ends. In germline, CDR1 is MNHEY, CDR2 SVGAGI. CDR3 coding DNA: TGTGCCAGCAGTTACTTTGGTAACTATGGCTACACCTTC. This codes for CASSYFGNYGYTF.

This chain links TRBV7-2 with TRBJ1-1; D is unclear. The germline V and J ends were trimmed by 5 bases and 7 bases, with 14 bases remaining between them. Germline CDR1 and CDR2: SGHTA and FQGNSA. This CDR3 comprises 13 residues. The CDR3 reads CASSGRLHLEAFF. In DNA, the CDR3 is TGTGCCAGCAGCGGAAGATTGCATCTTGAAGCTTTCTTT.

CDR3 region: CASSLVTGGDTGYTF. CDR3 nucleotide sequence: TGTGCCAGCAGCTTGGTGACAGGGGGTGACACTGGCTACACCTTC. The genes are TRBV5-6 and TRBJ1-2; 9 bases are shared with TRBD1. Germline-derived CDR1 and CDR2 are SGHDT and YYEEEE. The V and J ends lost 0 bases and 7 bases, in that order; junction bases with no gene match: 7. The CDR3 is made up of 15 amino acids.

The count of this clone is one. The chain joins TRBV6-2 or TRBV6-3 to TRBJ1-4; TRBD1 matches 7 bases. The CDR3 covers 16 residues. The V gene end was trimmed by 6 bases and the J gene end by 7 bases; junction bases not matched to a gene: 14. Germline loops: CDR1 MNHEY, CDR2 SVGEGT. CDR3: CASSRQGPSGGEKLFF. The CDR3 region has the DNA TGTGCCAGCAGCCGACAGGGTCCTTCAGGGGGTGAAAAACTGTTTTTT.